One sample yielded the 24 T cell receptor beta chains listed below, sequenced in a study of blood T cells in healthy people across ages. Together with a sample-barcoded 5' primer, a J-beta primer mix was included in a second PCR lasting roughly 6 to 12 cycles. From the 5' RACE reads, TCRdb called clonotypes with MiXCR, one entry per CDR3 protein. Found here are hundreds of thousands of distinct CDR3 sequences, more than 20% of them singletons; the top ten hold 9.4%. The same data also contributed to another study, on T cells of mothers and their children.

Source material: blood. All receptors derive from a boy between 10 and 17 years old in good health.

The CDR3 region is CSVQGSPSNNEQFF. CDR3 DNA sequence: TGCAGCGTCCAGGGGAGTCCATCCAACAATGAGCAGTTCTTC. This chain joins TRBV29-1 and TRBJ2-1; TRBD1 might be the D (6 bases). The CDR3 is 14 amino acids. Trimming shortened V by 6 bases and J by 5 bases, and 17 bases separated the two germline ends. Germline V gene data show CDR1 as SQVTM and CDR2 as ANQGSEA.

This clonotype was counted between two and nine times. V is TRBV3-1 and J is TRBJ2-3; D may be TRBD1 or TRBD2 (5 bases each). The V end lost 7 bases, the J end lost 4 bases, and 21 bases lay between the germline ends. Germline V CDR1 and CDR2: LGHDT, YNNKEL (reference sequence). The CDR3 covers 16 residues. CDR3 protein: CASILRGALRPDTQYF. CDR3 coding DNA: TGTGCCAGCATCCTTCGAGGGGCCCTCCGCCCAGATACGCAGTATTTT.

The rearrangement uses TRBV3-1 and TRBJ1-5, with D unclear. The CDR3 contains 13 residues. V was shortened by 3 bases and J by 4 bases, with 7 bases between the two germline ends. Germline V lookup: CDR1 LGHDT, CDR2 YNNKEL (reference sequence). CDR3 nucleotides: TGTGCCAGCAGCCACCGGGAGAATCAGCCCCAGCATTTT. Its protein product is CASSHRENQPQHF.

The chain joins TRBV20-1 to TRBJ2-1; 11 bases are shared with TRBD2. The V gene end was trimmed by 6 bases and the J gene end by 0 bases; junction bases not matched to a gene: 13. CDR3 length equals 18 residues. Germline values: CDR1 DFQATT, CDR2 SNEGSKA (reference sequence). The CDR3 DNA sequence: TGCAGTGCAACCCCGGGACTAGCGGCCCTGAGCTCCTACAATGAGCAGTTCTTC. This codes for CSATPGLAALSSYNEQFF.

The chain joins TRBV29-1 to TRBJ2-7, with TRBD2 identical over 7 bases. The CDR3 is 17 residues long. Germline trimming cut 2 bases from V and 2 bases from J; bases unmatched to any gene: 15. In germline, CDR1 is SQVTM, CDR2 ANQGSEA. CDR3 sequence: CSVEFVGGGVSPYEQYF. CDR3 in DNA: TGCAGCGTTGAATTCGTCGGGGGAGGGGTTTCCCCCTACGAGCAGTACTTC.

This chain joins TRBV5-1 and TRBJ1-6, with 9 bases identical to TRBD1. This CDR3 contains 14 residues. Losses at the gene ends were 3 bases for V and 8 bases for J; bases not matched to a gene: 3. Germline lookup yields CDR1 SGHRS and CDR2 YFSETQ. CDR3 amino acids: CASSWDRVDSPLHF. In DNA, the CDR3 is TGCGCCAGCAGCTGGGACAGGGTGGATTCACCCCTCCACTTT.

V and J are TRBV4-1 and TRBJ2-4, with TRBD2 matching 11 bases. Trimming at V came to 0 bases and at J to 0 bases, leaving 7 bases not matched to a gene. Germline V lookup: CDR1 MGHRA, CDR2 YSYEKL. CDR3 length: 19 residues. CDR3 bases: TGCGCCAGCAGCCAAGATCAGGGGGGACTAGCGGTAGCCAAAAACATTCAGTACTTC. The encoded protein is CASSQDQGGLAVAKNIQYF.

The chain links TRBV7-2 to TRBJ2-4, with D tentatively TRBD2 (5 bases). The CDR3 has 15 residues. Germline-derived CDR1 and CDR2 are SGHTA and FQGNSA. The germline V and J ends were trimmed by 4 bases and 0 bases, with 10 bases remaining between them. The CDR3 sequence is CASSSDREAKNIQYF. In DNA form, the CDR3 reads TGTGCCAGCAGCTCGGATCGGGAAGCCAAAAACATTCAGTACTTC.

Only a few counts were recorded for this clonotype. This chain connects TRBV27 to TRBJ2-5, with 8 bases identical to TRBD1. The DNA end favors TRBJ2-7, so the J call may be wrong. Germline loops: CDR1 MNHEY, CDR2 SMNVEV (reference sequence). CDR3 size: 15 residues. The CDR3 sequence: CASSFPGTGLYEQYF. The CDR3 DNA reads TGTGCCAGCAGTTTCCCCGGGACAGGCCTCTACGAGCAGTACTTC.

As for this clonotype: Its ends do not fully match the called genes, so a read error is possible. The J gene is TRBJ2-5, the V gene TRBV7-9; 7 nucleotides agree with TRBD2. From germline, CDR1 is SEHNR and CDR2 FQNEAQ (reference sequence). There are 12 residues in the CDR3. This chain's CDR3 is CASSTSGLLLSF. Written as DNA, the CDR3 is TGTGCCAGCAGCACCTCGGGACTACTGTTAAGCTTC.

This clonotype showed up just a few times. The chain employs TRBV5-6 and TRBJ2-3; 10 nucleotides line up with TRBD1. In germline, CDR1 is SGHDT, CDR2 YYEEEE. CDR3 length equals 16 residues. The V and J ends lost 4 bases and 3 bases, in that order; junction bases with no gene match: 8. This chain's CDR3 is CASSNRDRGYTDTQYF. Written as DNA, the CDR3 is TGTGCCAGCAGCAACCGGGACAGGGGTTATACAGATACGCAGTATTTT.

The rearrangement uses TRBV25-1 and TRBJ2-5; TRBD2 is a possible D gene (6 bases). Germline loops: CDR1 MGHDK, CDR2 SYGVNS. The CDR3 has 15 amino acids. Trimming took 4 bases from V and 5 from J, leaving 17 bases between them. The CDR3 spells CASSARETSLETQYF. CDR3 nucleotides: TGTGCCAGCAGTGCCCGGGAGACTAGTTTGGAGACCCAGTACTTC.

The J gene is TRBJ1-1, the V gene TRBV6-5; D is perhaps TRBD1 (5 bases). Trimming shortened V by 6 bases and J by 4 bases, and 15 bases separated the two germline ends. Germline V CDR1 and CDR2: MNHEY, SVGAGI. CDR3 size: 14 residues. The CDR3 here is CASSPCLRGTEAFF. For the CDR3, the DNA is TGTGCCAGCAGCCCGTGCCTTAGGGGCACTGAAGCTTTCTTT.

In its sample, this clonotype was seen a few times. The gene calls are TRBV6-6 and TRBJ1-2; D may be TRBD1 (5 bases). The V and J ends lost 4 bases and 7 bases respectively, with 10 bases between them. The germline V gene has CDR1 MNHNY and CDR2 SVGAGI (reference sequence). CDR3 size: 12 residues. In DNA, the CDR3 is TGTGCCAGCAGTTCGGGGGATCTTGGCTACACCTTC. As protein: CASSSGDLGYTF.

This sequence joins TRBV28 and TRBJ2-5; tentatively, D is TRBD1 or TRBD2 (5 bases each). The CDR3 covers 15 residues. Germline CDR1 is MDHEN and CDR2 is SYDVKM. V lost 7 bases, J lost 4 bases, and 19 bases lay in between. Here the CDR3 reads CASTSFGAEGETQYF. Written as DNA, the CDR3 is TGTGCCAGCACCAGTTTTGGGGCCGAGGGAGAGACCCAGTACTTC. Variable domain in full (rest from reference TRBV28 and TRBJ2-5): DVKVTQSSRYLVKRTGEKVFLECVQDMDHENMFWYRQDPGLGLRLIYFSYDVKMKEKGDIPEGYSVSREKKERFSLILESASTNQTSMYLCASTSFGAEGETQYFGPGTRLLVL.

V and J are TRBV5-5 and TRBJ2-2, with D perhaps being TRBD1 or TRBD2 (5 bases each). Trimming shortened V by 8 bases and J by 1 base, and 15 bases separated the two germline ends. The CDR3 runs to 15 residues. Germline lookup yields CDR1 SGHKS and CDR2 YYEKEE (reference sequence). The CDR3 bases are TGTGCCAGTGCTACGGGACCAAGGAACACCGGGGAGCTGTTTTTT. As protein: CASATGPRNTGELFF.

This clonotype came up many times. This chain connects TRBV2 to TRBJ2-7; no clear D gene. CDR1 and CDR2 from the germline V gene are SNHLY and FYNNEI. CDR3 length equals 12 residues. V was clipped by 6 bases and J by 0 bases, with 6 bases between them. CDR3 DNA: TGTGCCAGCAGGGCTGACTCCTACGAGCAGTACTTC. Its protein is CASRADSYEQYF.

In this sample, this clonotype turned up a few times. The chain links TRBV10-3 to TRBJ2-5; D is perhaps TRBD1 (5 bases). Trimming left V 3 bases short and J 0 bases short, with 11 bases between. Germline CDR1 ENHRY, CDR2 SYGVKD. CDR3 length: 15 amino acids. This chain's CDR3 is CAISEQPTDQETQYF. Here the CDR3 DNA reads TGTGCCATCAGTGAACAGCCGACAGACCAAGAGACCCAGTACTTC.

The rearrangement uses TRBV5-1 and TRBJ1-2, with a weak D call TRBD1 (5 bases). CDR3 length: 16 residues. Germline V CDR1 and CDR2: SGHRS, YFSETQ. Between the trimmed V and J ends, which lost 4 bases and 8 bases, there was a span of 24 bases. The CDR3: CASSPRDLVTTEGYTF. The CDR3 coding sequence is TGCGCCAGCAGCCCCCGGGACCTCGTTACTACAGAAGGCTACACCTTC.

This chain uses TRBV7-2 with TRBJ1-2; 10 bases fit TRBD1. Trimming removed 5 bases from V and 3 bases from J; junction bases left unmatched: 6. Looked up from germline, CDR1 is SGHTA and CDR2 is FQGNSA. There are 15 residues in the CDR3. CDR3 sequence (DNA): TGTGCCAGCAGCCCCCAGACAGGGGGCCACTATGGCTACACCTTC. Amino acids: CASSPQTGGHYGYTF.

The V gene is TRBV29-1, the J gene TRBJ2-5; 9 positions agree with TRBD1. The J call is in doubt because the DNA end fits TRBJ2-7 better. This CDR3 has 13 amino acids. CDR1 and CDR2 (germline): SQVTM, ANQGSEA. Written as DNA, the CDR3 is TGCAGCGGGGGACAGGGACAGGCTTACGAGCAGTACTTC. Its protein is CSGGQGQAYEQYF.

This chain connects TRBV7-2 to TRBJ1-6, with 7 bases lining up with TRBD1. The CDR3 consists of 14 residues. Germline V gives CDR1 SGHTA, CDR2 FQGNSA. The V segment lost 5 bases and the J segment 9 bases; nucleotides outside the gene matches: 7. The CDR3 coding sequence is TGTGCCAGCAGCCCGACAGGGTTTGGTTCACCCCTCCACTTT. It encodes CASSPTGFGSPLHF.

There are a few counts of this clonotype. CDR3 nucleotides: TGCAGTGCTAGAGCACCCCGGCAGGGCTCGCTCGAGCAGTTCTTC. Its translation is CSARAPRQGSLEQFF. The J gene is TRBJ2-5, the V gene TRBV20-1; tentatively, D is TRBD1 (5 bases). The DNA end favors TRBJ2-1, so the J call may be wrong. The CDR3 covers 15 residues. The germline V gene encodes CDR1 DFQATT and CDR2 SNEGSKA (reference sequence).

This clonotype was recorded a few times. The gene calls are TRBV6-2 or TRBV6-3 and TRBJ1-2; tentatively, D is TRBD1 (5 bases). Germline assignment: CDR1 MNHEY and CDR2 SVGEGT. Trimming shortened V by 5 bases and J by 5 bases, and 12 bases separated the two germline ends. The CDR3 spans 13 residues. CDR3 nucleotide sequence: TGTGCCAGCAGTCCCCCCCAGGGATATGGCTACACCTTC. Amino acid sequence: CASSPPQGYGYTF.